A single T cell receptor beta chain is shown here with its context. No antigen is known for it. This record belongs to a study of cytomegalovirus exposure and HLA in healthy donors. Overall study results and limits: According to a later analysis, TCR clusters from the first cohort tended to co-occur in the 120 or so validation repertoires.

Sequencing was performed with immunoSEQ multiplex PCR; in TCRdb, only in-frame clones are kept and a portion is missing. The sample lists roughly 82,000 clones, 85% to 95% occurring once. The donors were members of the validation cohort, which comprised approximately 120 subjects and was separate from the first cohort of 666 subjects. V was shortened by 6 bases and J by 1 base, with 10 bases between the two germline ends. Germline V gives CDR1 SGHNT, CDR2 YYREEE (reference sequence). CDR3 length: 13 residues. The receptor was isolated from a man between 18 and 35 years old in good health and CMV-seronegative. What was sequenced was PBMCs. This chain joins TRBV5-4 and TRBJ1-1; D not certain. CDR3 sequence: CASKILGNTEAFF. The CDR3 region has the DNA TGTGCCAGCAAAATACTTGGGAACACTGAAGCTTTCTTT. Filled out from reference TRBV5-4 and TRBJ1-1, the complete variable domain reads ETGVTQSPTHLIKTRGQQVTLRCSSQSGHNTVSWYQQALGQGPQFIFQYYREEENGRGNFPPRFSGLQFPNYSSELNVNALELDDSALYLCASKILGNTEAFFGQGTRLTVV.